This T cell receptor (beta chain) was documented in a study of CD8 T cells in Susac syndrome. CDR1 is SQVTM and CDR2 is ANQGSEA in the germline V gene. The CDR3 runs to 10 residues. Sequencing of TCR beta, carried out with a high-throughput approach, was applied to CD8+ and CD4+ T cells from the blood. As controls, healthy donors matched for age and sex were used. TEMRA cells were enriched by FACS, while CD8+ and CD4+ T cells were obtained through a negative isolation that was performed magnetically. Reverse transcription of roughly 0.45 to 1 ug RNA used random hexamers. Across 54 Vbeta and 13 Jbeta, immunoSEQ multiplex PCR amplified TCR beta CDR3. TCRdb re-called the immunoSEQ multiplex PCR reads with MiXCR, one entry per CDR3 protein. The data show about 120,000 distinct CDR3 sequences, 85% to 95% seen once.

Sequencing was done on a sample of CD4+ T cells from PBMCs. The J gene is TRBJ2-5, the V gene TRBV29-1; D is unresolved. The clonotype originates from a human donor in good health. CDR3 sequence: CSGAQETQYF. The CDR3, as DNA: TGCAGTGGAGCACAAGAGACCCAGTACTTC. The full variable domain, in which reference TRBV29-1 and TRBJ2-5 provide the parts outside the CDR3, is SAVISQKPSRDICQRGTSLTIQCQVDSQVTMMFWYRQQPGQSLTLIATANQGSEATYESGFVIDKFPISRPNLTFSTLTVSNMSPEDSSIYLCSGAQETQYFGPGTRLLVL.